There are a few counts of the clone carrying this T cell receptor beta chain. Its antigen is still unknown. This CDR3 contains 11 residues. The germline gives CDR1 MDHEN, CDR2 SYDVKM. Trimming cost V 11 bases and J 0 bases, with 7 bases left between them. The source of the sample is a study of T cells after yellow fever vaccination. As for the study in general: Any fraction with a low cell number was prepared using SMART-Seq v4 Ultra Low Input. Study results and caveats: Reappearance after the booster was seen for most primary-vaccination clones, at approximately 97% CD4 and less than 90% CD8.

TCRdb re-called the 5' RACE reads with MiXCR, one entry per CDR3 protein. Found here are 300,000 to 350,000 distinct CDR3 sequences, approximately 12% of them singletons; the top ten hold approximately 3.3%. This chain joins TRBV28 and TRBJ1-2; the D gene is possibly TRBD1 (5 bases). The sample here was CD4+ T cells sorted from PBMCs, taken 45 days after the yellow fever booster vaccination. The sequence was collected from a man between 18 and 35 years old who received the YFV17D yellow fever vaccine. The CDR3 region has the DNA TGTGCCGGGGGGGCTAACTATGGCTACACCTTC. Translation: CAGGANYGYTF.